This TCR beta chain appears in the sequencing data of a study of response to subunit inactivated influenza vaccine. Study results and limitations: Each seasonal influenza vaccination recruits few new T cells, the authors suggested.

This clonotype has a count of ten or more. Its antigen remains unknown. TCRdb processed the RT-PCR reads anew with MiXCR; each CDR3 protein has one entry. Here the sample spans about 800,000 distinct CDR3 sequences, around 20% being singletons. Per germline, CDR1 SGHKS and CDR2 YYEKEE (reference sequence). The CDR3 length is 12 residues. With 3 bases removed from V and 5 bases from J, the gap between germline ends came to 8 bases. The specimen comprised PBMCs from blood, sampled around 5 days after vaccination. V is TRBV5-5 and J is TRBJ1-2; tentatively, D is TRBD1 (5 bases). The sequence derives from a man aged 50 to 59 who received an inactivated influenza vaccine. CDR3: CASSSAGYGYTF. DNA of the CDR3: TGTGCCAGCAGCTCAGCAGGGTATGGCTACACCTTC.